This section outlines one T cell receptor (beta chain) sequence together with its context. CDR3 length: 15 amino acids. Germline V CDR1 and CDR2: SGHRS, YFSETQ. V shed 0 bases and J shed 3 bases, with 9 bases lying between them. Using immunoSEQ multiplex PCR, the repertoire was profiled, and TCRdb retains in-frame clones only, with some absent. The sample has about 440,000 clones, 70% to 90% seen once. This sample is part of a study of blood T cell repertoires in COVID-19. The TCR comes from a woman younger than 35 with acute COVID-19. The chain couples TRBV5-1 to TRBJ2-2, with a possible D match to TRBD2 (6 bases). Sequencing was carried out using PBMCs or T cells enriched from blood (not recorded which). CDR3 region: CASSLEGEDTGELFF. The CDR3 DNA sequence: TGCGCCAGCAGCTTGGAAGGGGAGGACACCGGGGAGCTGTTTTTT.